Sequencing of this T cell receptor beta chain was carried out in a study of T cells in Graves' hyperthyroidism and ophthalmopathy. The TCR beta CDR3 regions underwent amplification using RNA transcripts as the source. Primed by the HTBI set, a first-round RT-PCR was run on the TCR CDR3. Using its own MiXCR run on the multiplex PCR reads, TCRdb lists one record per CDR3 protein. The table records fewer than 650,000 distinct CDR3 sequences, 13% to 15% of them present only once. Regarding the study as a whole: Most thyroid-expanded clonotypes above 0.001 were also found in blood. The model identified upcoming ophthalmopathy a median approximately 6.4 months ahead of onset.

This clonotype was seen a handful of times. What it binds is not known. After removal of 4 bases from V and 5 bases from J, the junction contained 13 bases not matched to a gene. The germline gives CDR1 SGHAT, CDR2 FQNNGV. This CDR3 spans 18 amino acids. The chain employs TRBV11-2 and TRBJ2-3; 12 bases agree with TRBD2. The sequenced sample consisted of blood. This TCR derives from a woman aged 18-29 years with Graves' ophthalmopathy. The CDR3 spells CASSWKLLLAGGRDTQYF. The DNA of the CDR3 is TGTGCCAGCAGCTGGAAACTACTCCTAGCGGGAGGGCGAGATACGCAGTATTTT. Full variable domain (rest looked up from reference TRBV11-2 and TRBJ2-3): EAGVAQSPRYKIIEKRQSVAFWCNPISGHATLYWYQQILGQGPKLLIQFQNNGVVDDSQLPKDRFSAERLKGVDSTLKIQPAKLEDSAVYLCASSWKLLLAGGRDTQYFGPGTRLTVL.